This is a list of T cell receptor beta chains from one sample in a study of cytomegalovirus exposure and HLA in healthy donors. Repertoires were generated with immunoSEQ multiplex PCR, while TCRdb's copy carries only in-frame clones and drops some. The table has 50,000 to 65,000 clones, roughly nine tenths seen once. The sample was PBMCs. The receptor set was obtained from a woman between 18 and 29 years old in good health and CMV-seronegative. CDR3s include the opening cysteine and the closing phenylalanine or tryptophan. The D gene is left open where the match is weak. For some rows the clone size is stated as once, few or many, or as a class when expanded; others skip it.

clone_size: .; d_call: TRBD2; v_call: TRBV28; j_call: TRBJ2-5; cdr3_aa: CASSLTWEGQLRETQYF; cdr3_nt: TGTGCCAGCAGTTTAACGTGGGAGGGCCAACTAAGGGAGACCCAGTACTTC
clone_size: .; d_call: .; v_call: TRBV5-6; j_call: TRBJ1-2; cdr3_aa: CASSLGASGWYNGYTF; cdr3_nt: TGTGCCAGCAGCTTGGGCGCCTCAGGGTGGTATAATGGCTACACCTTC
clone_size: .; d_call: TRBD2; v_call: TRBV4-2; j_call: TRBJ2-3; cdr3_aa: CASSHGLVHTDTQYF; cdr3_nt: TGTGCCAGCAGCCACGGACTAGTTCATACAGATACGCAGTATTTT
clone_size: .; d_call: TRBD1; v_call: TRBV19; j_call: TRBJ2-7; cdr3_aa: CASSRDRKYEQYF; cdr3_nt: TGTGCCAGTAGCAGGGACAGAAAGTACGAGCAGTACTTC
clone_size: .; d_call: .; v_call: TRBV6-4; j_call: TRBJ2-2; cdr3_aa: CASQNLGTLNTGELFF; cdr3_nt: TGTGCCAGCCAAAATCTAGGCACTCTCAACACCGGGGAGCTGTTTTTT
clone_size: once; d_call: TRBD1; v_call: TRBV9; j_call: TRBJ2-1; cdr3_aa: CASSGTGNEQFF; cdr3_nt: TGTGCCAGCAGCGGGACAGGCAATGAGCAGTTCTTC
clone_size: once; d_call: .; v_call: TRBV18; j_call: TRBJ2-1; cdr3_aa: CASSPPSLNEQFF; cdr3_nt: TGTGCCAGCTCACCACCTAGTCTGAATGAGCAGTTCTTC
clone_size: .; d_call: .; v_call: TRBV19; j_call: TRBJ1-5; cdr3_aa: CASSPSTGLNQPQHF; cdr3_nt: TGTGCCAGTAGTCCAAGCACAGGCCTCAATCAGCCCCAGCATTTT
clone_size: .; d_call: TRBD2; v_call: TRBV4-2; j_call: TRBJ2-7; cdr3_aa: CASSQALAGPYEQYF; cdr3_nt: TGTGCCAGCAGCCAAGCGCTAGCGGGGCCCTACGAGCAGTACTTC
clone_size: once; d_call: TRBD2; v_call: TRBV5-4; j_call: TRBJ2-1; cdr3_aa: CASSSSSGATYEQFF; cdr3_nt: TGTGCCAGCAGCTCCTCTAGCGGAGCTACATATGAGCAGTTCTTC
clone_size: .; d_call: .; v_call: TRBV29-1; j_call: TRBJ2-5; cdr3_aa: CSVWVRGAPKETQYF; cdr3_nt: TGCAGCGTTTGGGTCAGGGGGGCACCGAAAGAGACCCAGTACTTC
clone_size: few; d_call: .; v_call: TRBV6-5; j_call: TRBJ1-3; cdr3_aa: CASSYSPGTSGNTIYF; cdr3_nt: TGTGCCAGCAGTTACTCGCCAGGAACGTCTGGAAACACCATATATTTT
clone_size: .; d_call: .; v_call: TRBV25-1; j_call: TRBJ1-5; cdr3_aa: CASSKGGTGNQPQHF; cdr3_nt: TGTGCCAGCAGTAAGGGAGGAACGGGCAATCAGCCCCAGCATTTT